Below, 15 T cell receptor beta chains from the same sample are listed, as sequenced in a study of blood T cell repertoires in COVID-19. Measured with immunoSEQ multiplex PCR; TCRdb has only the in-frame clones, and not every one. Of some 220,000 clones listed, around 81% are singletons. The source material was peripheral blood. The receptors originated from a woman aged 30 to 39 who had recovered from COVID-19.

The chain has TRBV5-1 and TRBJ2-2; 9 bases are shared with TRBD1. Trimming at V came to 4 bases and at J to 8 bases, leaving 15 bases not matched to a gene. This CDR3 contains 17 residues. Germline V gene sequence: CDR1 SGHRS, CDR2 YFSETQ. The CDR3 nucleotides are TGCGCCAGCAGCGCTTATCACAGGGGGCCCCCCGGAGGGGAGCTGTTTTTT. Its protein product is CASSAYHRGPPGGELFF.

This chain uses TRBV5-1 with TRBJ2-1; TRBD2 matches 9 bases. Trimming cost V 3 bases and J 5 bases; bases outside gene matches: 9. CDR3 size: 16 residues. Germline V gene sequence: CDR1 SGHRS, CDR2 YFSETQ. The CDR3 DNA sequence: TGCGCCAGCAGCTGGGCGACTGTAGCGGGGGACAATGAGCAGTTCTTC. Translating gives CASSWATVAGDNEQFF.

The chain employs TRBV10-3 and TRBJ2-7, with TRBD1 matching over 8 bases. J gave up 3 bases and V 3 bases, and 1 base lay outside the gene matches. The CDR3 runs 13 residues. Germline-derived CDR1 and CDR2 are ENHRY and SYGVKD. CDR3 sequence (DNA): TGTGCCATCAGTGAACAGGGGGGCTACGAGCAGTACTTC. This sequence encodes CAISEQGGYEQYF.

This clone was picked up one time. V is TRBV11-2 and J is TRBJ2-2; TRBD1 matches at 8 bases. Germline V lookup: CDR1 SGHAT, CDR2 FQNNGV. V trimming: 0 bases; J trimming: 7 bases; junction bases outside the gene matches: 10. CDR3 length: 17 residues. The DNA of the CDR3 is TGTGCCAGCAGCTTAGACAGGGGGCTTCTTCGGGGCGGGGAGCTGTTTTTT. It is translated as CASSLDRGLLRGGELFF.

The chain couples TRBV7-2 to TRBJ1-4; D might be TRBD1 (5 bases). The CDR3 extends over 15 amino acids. V was cut by 4 bases and J by 4 bases, with 13 bases left in between. Germline values: CDR1 SGHTA, CDR2 FQGNSA. This chain's CDR3 is CASSSFQGVNEKLFF. The CDR3 nucleotides are TGTGCCAGCAGCTCATTTCAAGGGGTTAATGAAAAACTGTTTTTT.

This chain links TRBV5-4 with TRBJ2-5, with D tentatively TRBD1 (5 bases). The germline V and J ends were trimmed by 1 base and 5 bases, with 18 bases remaining between them. Germline assignment: CDR1 SGHNT and CDR2 YYREEE (reference sequence). This CDR3 is 16 amino acids long. The CDR3 DNA reads as TGTGCCAGCAGCTTGAACCAGTTATCTGGGGCGGAGACCCAGTACTTC. Encoded protein: CASSLNQLSGAETQYF.

The V gene is TRBV5-4, the J gene TRBJ2-3, with D possibly TRBD2 on 7 matching bases. This CDR3 has 14 amino acids. CDR1 and CDR2 (germline): SGHNT, YYREEE (reference sequence). Deletions cut 1 base from V and 6 bases from J, with 12 bases between. CDR3 sequence reads: CASSLRGGSDTQYF. In nucleotides, the CDR3 is TGTGCCAGCAGCTTGAGGGGGGGGAGTGATACGCAGTATTTT.

V usage is TRBV10-3 and J usage is TRBJ1-1; D perhaps matches TRBD1 (6 bases). The CDR3 totals 15 residues. Between the trimmed V and J ends, which lost 6 bases and 1 base, there was a span of 15 bases. Germline CDR1 reads ENHRY; CDR2 reads SYGVKD. The CDR3 DNA is TGTGCCATCAGGACTGGGGGGGCTTCGAACACTGAAGCTTTCTTT. This codes for CAIRTGGASNTEAFF.

V usage is TRBV7-8 and J usage is TRBJ2-1; 11 positions agree with TRBD1. The germline CDR1 and CDR2 sequences are SGHVS and FQNEAQ. Trimming removed 3 bases from V and 7 bases from J; junction bases left unmatched: 5. The CDR3 is 15 amino acids. The CDR3: CASSLGTGGQNEQFF. The CDR3 region has the DNA TGTGCCAGCAGCTTGGGGACAGGGGGTCAAAATGAGCAGTTCTTC.

V and J are TRBV5-6 and TRBJ1-5; D is undetermined. Looked up from germline, CDR1 is SGHDT and CDR2 is YYEEEE. CDR3 size: 14 residues. The V end lost 3 bases, the J end lost 2 bases, and 9 bases lay between the germline ends. The CDR3 protein is CASSSNAGNQPQHF. In nucleotides, the CDR3 is TGTGCCAGCAGCTCCAACGCGGGCAATCAGCCCCAGCATTTT.

This chain joins TRBV5-1 and TRBJ2-1; tentative D call: TRBD2 (6 bases). The V end lost 6 bases, the J end lost 2 bases, and 9 bases lay between the germline ends. The CDR3 runs 13 residues. In germline, CDR1 is SGHRS, CDR2 YFSETQ. The CDR3 is CASNGGTYNEQFF. For the CDR3, the DNA is TGCGCCAGCAATGGGGGGACCTACAATGAGCAGTTCTTC.

This clone has ten or more counts. V usage is TRBV19 and J usage is TRBJ2-2; TRBD2 agrees at 7 bases. V trimming: 2 bases; J trimming: 3 bases; junction bases outside the gene matches: 6. The CDR3 spans 16 residues. Germline values: CDR1 LNHDA, CDR2 SQIVND (reference sequence). The CDR3 region is CASSIRASGYTGELFF. The DNA for the CDR3 is TGTGCCAGTAGTATAAGGGCTAGCGGTTACACCGGGGAGCTGTTTTTT.

This rearrangement joins TRBV9 to TRBJ2-2; D is possibly TRBD2 (5 bases). CDR3 size: 15 residues. In germline, CDR1 is SGDLS, CDR2 YYNGEE. V lost 6 bases to trimming and J lost 7 bases, with 19 bases between them. Here the CDR3 reads CASTPSDSRYGELFF. CDR3 DNA: TGTGCCAGCACCCCCTCGGACTCCCGGTACGGGGAGCTGTTTTTT.

V is TRBV7-3 and J is TRBJ2-2, with D perhaps TRBD1 (5 bases). The germline V gene encodes CDR1 SGHTA and CDR2 FQGTGA. Trimming removed 4 bases from V and 5 bases from J, with 11 bases in between. The CDR3 totals 14 residues. The CDR3 DNA follows: TGTGCCAGCAGCTGGGGCTGGGGTACCGGGGAGCTGTTTTTT. Its translation is CASSWGWGTGELFF.

The rearrangement joins TRBV2 to TRBJ2-1, with 7 bases lining up with TRBD2. Germline V gene sequence: CDR1 SNHLY, CDR2 FYNNEI. This CDR3 has 14 residues. V trimming: 4 bases; J trimming: 5 bases; junction bases outside the gene matches: 5. The CDR3 nucleotides read TGTGCCAGCAGTGCCCGGGGGGTAGACAATGAGCAGTTCTTC. Protein sequence: CASSARGVDNEQFF.